The 15 T cell receptor beta chains presented below share a single source sample, sequenced in a study of shared clonotypes between healthy human individuals. CD8 cells classed as naive were CD45RO-negative and positively selected for CCR7, excluding terminally differentiated effector memory CD45RA+ cells. Sequencing was performed with immunoSEQ multiplex PCR; in TCRdb, only in-frame clones are kept and a portion is missing. This table has over 2 million clones, about 95% appearing once. The sequenced sample consisted of naive CD8+ T cells sorted from blood. These receptors were collected from a man aged 18 to 29 in good health.

The V and J genes are TRBV5-4 and TRBJ2-5; D is tentatively TRBD1 or TRBD2 (5 bases each). This CDR3 contains 15 residues. The V end lost 0 bases, the J end lost 0 bases, and 9 bases lay between the germline ends. From germline, CDR1 is SGHNT and CDR2 YYREEE (reference sequence). In DNA, the CDR3 is TGTGCCAGCAGCTTGGGTTGGGGGAACCAAGAGACCCAGTACTTC. Translation gives CASSLGWGNQETQYF. Variable domain in full (rest from reference TRBV5-4 and TRBJ2-5): ETGVTQSPTHLIKTRGQQVTLRCSSQSGHNTVSWYQQALGQGPQFIFQYYREEENGRGNFPPRFSGLQFPNYSSELNVNALELDDSALYLCASSLGWGNQETQYFGPGTRLLVL.

The rearrangement uses TRBV6-6 and TRBJ1-5, with a tentative D call TRBD1 (5 bases). The germline CDR1 and CDR2 sequences are MNHNY and SVGAGI (reference sequence). This CDR3 comprises 14 residues. V lost 6 bases, J lost 8 bases, and 17 bases lay in between. For the CDR3, the DNA is TGTGCCAGCAGCCCTGAGAGGGGCTTGGAGCCCCAGCATTTT. It specifies CASSPERGLEPQHF.

The V call is TRBV11-2, the J call TRBJ2-7; D gene uncertain. Looked up from germline, CDR1 is SGHAT and CDR2 is FQNNGV. With 6 bases removed from V and 4 bases from J, the gap between germline ends came to 10 bases. CDR3 size: 12 residues. The DNA for the CDR3 is TGTGCCAGCAGTTACATACATTACGAGCAGTACTTC. Translating it yields CASSYIHYEQYF.

The genes are TRBV6-1 and TRBJ1-5; no definite D call. The CDR3 loop spans 14 amino acids. Germline CDR1 and CDR2: MNHNS and SASEGT. With 4 bases removed from V and 1 base from J, the gap between germline ends came to 8 bases. The CDR3 sequence: CASSVWPSNQPQHF. CDR3 DNA sequence: TGTGCCAGCAGTGTTTGGCCAAGCAATCAGCCCCAGCATTTT.

The chain recombines TRBV11-2 with TRBJ2-7, with 13 positions matching TRBD2. This CDR3 comprises 16 residues. Germline values: CDR1 SGHAT, CDR2 FQNNGV. The V gene end was trimmed by 2 bases and the J gene end by 4 bases; junction bases not matched to a gene: 5. In DNA form, the CDR3 reads TGTGCCAGCAGCTTATGGGGGACTAGCGGGGTTTACGAGCAGTACTTC. Protein: CASSLWGTSGVYEQYF.

The CDR3, as DNA: TGTGCCAGCAGTGAAGCGACCGCCTCGGGGGACTATGGCTACACCTTC. Translating it yields CASSEATASGDYGYTF. The gene calls are TRBV6-1 and TRBJ1-2, with D possibly TRBD1 on 5 matching bases. The CDR3 is 16 amino acids. Germline-derived CDR1 and CDR2 are MNHNS and SASEGT. Deletions cut 0 bases from V and 3 bases from J, with 14 bases between.

The chain employs TRBV7-2 and TRBJ2-3; perhaps TRBD1 as D (6 bases). Germline values: CDR1 SGHTA, CDR2 FQGNSA. Deletions cut 1 base from V and 2 bases from J, with 16 bases between. The CDR3 has 17 amino acids. The DNA for the CDR3 is TGTGCCAGCAGCTTAGGAACAGGGTGGGGACCCACAGATACGCAGTATTTT. The encoded protein is CASSLGTGWGPTDTQYF. Using reference TRBV7-2 and TRBJ2-3 for the parts outside the CDR3, the full variable domain is GAGVSQSPSNKVTEKGKDVELRCDPISGHTALYWYRQSLGQGLEFLIYFQGNSAPDKSGLPSDRFSAERTGGSVSTLTIQRTQQEDSAVYLCASSLGTGWGPTDTQYFGPGTRLTVL.

This clone has only one observation. The genes are TRBV13 and TRBJ2-6; D unclear. Germline V gene data show CDR1 as PRHDT and CDR2 as FYEKMQ (reference sequence). V gave up 6 bases and J gave up 1 base, with 10 bases separating them. CDR3 length: 15 amino acids. DNA of the CDR3: TGTGCCAGCAGTAACATTCCTTCTGGGGCCAACGTCCTGACTTTC. Its translation: CASSNIPSGANVLTF.

The rearrangement joins TRBV6-6 to TRBJ2-5, with 11 bases that match TRBD2. This CDR3 is 14 amino acids long. Germline-derived CDR1 and CDR2 are MNHNY and SVGAGI (reference sequence). Trimming took 10 bases from V and 4 from J; bases not matched to a gene: 8. The CDR3 loop reads CATDSGRAGETQYF. DNA of the CDR3: TGTGCCACCGATAGCGGGAGGGCAGGAGAGACCCAGTACTTC.

Worth noting for this clone: The sample has other DNA sequences that encode this CDR3 too. The gene calls are TRBV6-1 and TRBJ2-7, with a tentative D call TRBD1 (5 bases). V dropped 0 bases and J dropped 0 bases, with 12 bases sitting between them. CDR3 length: 16 amino acids. Germline V gene lookup returns CDR1 MNHNS and CDR2 SASEGT. CDR3: CASSEARGLSSYEQYF. The CDR3 region has the DNA TGTGCCAGCAGTGAAGCAAGGGGCCTCAGCTCCTACGAGCAGTACTTC.

The chain joins TRBV4-1 to TRBJ1-1; D ambiguous. Germline V CDR1 and CDR2: MGHRA, YSYEKL. Trimming stripped 5 bases from V and 0 bases from J, with 13 bases between. The length of the CDR3 is 15 residues. CDR3 sequence: CASSASMNMNTEAFF. CDR3 DNA: TGCGCCAGCAGCGCGTCTATGAATATGAACACTGAAGCTTTCTTT.

In regard to this clone: The same CDR3 arises from other DNA sequences in this sample as well. The DNA for the CDR3 is TGTGCCAGTAATGCGGGGGGTTACAATGAGCAGTTCTTC. Its protein is CASNAGGYNEQFF. This sequence joins TRBV19 and TRBJ2-1, with 8 bases that match TRBD2. This CDR3 comprises 13 residues. Germline V gives CDR1 LNHDA, CDR2 SQIVND (reference sequence). V gave up 7 bases and J gave up 4 bases; unmatched junction bases: 3.

A note on this clone: Other DNA sequences in the sample encode the same CDR3. V gene TRBV27 combines with J gene TRBJ2-1; 7 nucleotides line up with TRBD2. The V gene end was trimmed by 6 bases and the J gene end by 0 bases; junction bases not matched to a gene: 2. The CDR3 is 14 amino acids. Per germline, CDR1 MNHEY and CDR2 SMNVEV (reference sequence). CDR3 sequence (DNA): TGTGCCAGCAGCTGGACTAGCTCCTACAATGAGCAGTTCTTC. Protein sequence: CASSWTSSYNEQFF.

V usage is TRBV2 and J usage is TRBJ1-3; a possible D gene is TRBD1 (6 bases). The V gene lost 5 bases and the J gene lost 0 bases, with 23 bases spanning the gap. The CDR3 runs to 19 residues. Per germline, CDR1 SNHLY and CDR2 FYNNEI. DNA for the CDR3: TGTGCCAGCAGTTCCACTCTTGGGACATACGAGAGCTCTGGAAACACCATATATTTT. Its translation is CASSSTLGTYESSGNTIYF. The variable domain in full, completed from reference TRBV2 and TRBJ1-3, reads EPEVTQTPSHQVTQMGQEVILRCVPISNHLYFYWYRQILGQKVEFLVSFYNNEISEKSEIFDDQFSVERPDGSNFTLKIRSTKLEDSAMYFCASSSTLGTYESSGNTIYFGEGSWLTVV.

This clone has a single count. The chain has TRBV7-9 and TRBJ2-7; TRBD1 matches 8 bases. Germline-derived CDR1 and CDR2 are SEHNR and FQNEAQ (reference sequence). The J segment lost 5 bases and the V segment lost 5 bases, leaving 8 bases of the junction unmatched. This CDR3 spans 14 amino acids. This CDR3 reads CASSPGQGGNEQYF. The CDR3 nucleotides read TGTGCCAGCAGCCCCGGACAGGGTGGTAACGAGCAGTACTTC.